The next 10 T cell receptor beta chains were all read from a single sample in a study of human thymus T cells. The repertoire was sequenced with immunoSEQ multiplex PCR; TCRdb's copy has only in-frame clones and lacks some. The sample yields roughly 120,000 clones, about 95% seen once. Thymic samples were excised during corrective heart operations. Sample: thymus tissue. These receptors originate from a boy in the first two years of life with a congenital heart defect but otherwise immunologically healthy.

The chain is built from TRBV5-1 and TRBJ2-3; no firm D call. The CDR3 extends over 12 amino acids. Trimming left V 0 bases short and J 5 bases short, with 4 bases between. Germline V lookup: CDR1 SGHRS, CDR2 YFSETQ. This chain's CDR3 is CASSLGQDTQYF. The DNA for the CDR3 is TGCGCCAGCAGCTTGGGTCAAGATACGCAGTATTTT.

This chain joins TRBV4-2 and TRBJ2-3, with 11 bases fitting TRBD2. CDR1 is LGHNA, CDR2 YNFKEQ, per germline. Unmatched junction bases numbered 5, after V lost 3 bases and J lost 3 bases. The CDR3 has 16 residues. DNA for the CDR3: TGTGCCAGCAGCCATTTTAGCGGGGGGGCGACAGATACGCAGTATTTT. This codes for CASSHFSGGATDTQYF.

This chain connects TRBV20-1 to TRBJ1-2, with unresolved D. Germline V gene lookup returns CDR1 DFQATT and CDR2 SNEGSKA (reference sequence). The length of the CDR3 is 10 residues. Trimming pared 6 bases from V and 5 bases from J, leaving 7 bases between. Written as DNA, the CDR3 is TGCAGTGCAGTCGAGTATGGCTACACCTTC. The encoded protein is CSAVEYGYTF.

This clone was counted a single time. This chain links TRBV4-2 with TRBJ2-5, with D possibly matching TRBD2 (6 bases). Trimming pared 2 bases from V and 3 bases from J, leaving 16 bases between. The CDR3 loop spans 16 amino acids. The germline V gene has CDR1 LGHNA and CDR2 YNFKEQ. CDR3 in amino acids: CASSQSLSGYEETQYF. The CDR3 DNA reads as TGTGCCAGCAGCCAATCCCTAAGCGGGTACGAAGAGACCCAGTACTTC.

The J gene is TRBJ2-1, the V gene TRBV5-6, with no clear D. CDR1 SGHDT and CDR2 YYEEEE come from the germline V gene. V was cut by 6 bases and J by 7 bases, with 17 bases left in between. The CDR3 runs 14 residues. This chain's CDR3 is CASNFQHLRNEQFF. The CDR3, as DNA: TGTGCCAGCAACTTCCAACACCTTAGGAATGAGCAGTTCTTC.

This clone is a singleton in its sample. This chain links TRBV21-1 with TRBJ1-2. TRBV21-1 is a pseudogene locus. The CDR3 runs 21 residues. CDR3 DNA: TGTGCCAGCAGCAAAAATAGCCGAATACCGGGGATGTGGATTACTAACTATGGCTACACCTTC. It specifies CASSKNSRIPGMWITNYGYTF.

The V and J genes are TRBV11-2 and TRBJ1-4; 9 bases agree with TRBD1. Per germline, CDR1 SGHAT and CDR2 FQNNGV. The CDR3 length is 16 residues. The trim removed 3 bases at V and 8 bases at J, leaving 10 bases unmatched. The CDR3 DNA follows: TGTGCCAGCAGCTTCGCCTCGACAGGGGGAGAAGAAAAACTGTTTTTT. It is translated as CASSFASTGGEEKLFF.

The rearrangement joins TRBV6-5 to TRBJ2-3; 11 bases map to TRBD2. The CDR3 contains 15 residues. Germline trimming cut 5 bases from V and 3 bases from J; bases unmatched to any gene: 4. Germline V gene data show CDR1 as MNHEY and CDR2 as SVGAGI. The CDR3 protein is CASSKRLAGTDTQYF. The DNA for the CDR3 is TGTGCCAGCAGTAAACGACTAGCGGGGACAGATACGCAGTATTTT.

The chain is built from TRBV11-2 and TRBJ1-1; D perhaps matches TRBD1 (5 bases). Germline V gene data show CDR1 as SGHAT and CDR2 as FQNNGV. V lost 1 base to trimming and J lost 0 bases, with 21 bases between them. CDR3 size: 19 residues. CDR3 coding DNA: TGTGCCAGCAGCTTAGTATCTCGGGGGATCCTGAGGGTGAACACTGAAGCTTTCTTT. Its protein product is CASSLVSRGILRVNTEAFF.

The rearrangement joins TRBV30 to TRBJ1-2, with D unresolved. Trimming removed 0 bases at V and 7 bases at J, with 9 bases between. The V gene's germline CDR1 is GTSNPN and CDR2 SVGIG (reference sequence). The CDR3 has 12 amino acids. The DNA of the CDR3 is TGTGCCTGGAGTGTCGATAATACTGGCTACACCTTC. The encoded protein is CAWSVDNTGYTF.